In its sample, the clone carrying this T cell receptor beta chain was seen once. In terms of age and location, participants ranged from about 18 to 95 years and lived in approximately 24 US areas. CDR1 MDHEN and CDR2 SYDVKM come from the germline V gene. The CDR3 loop spans 17 amino acids. With 5 bases clipped from V and 6 bases from J, the junction kept 12 bases outside the gene matches. This entry belongs to a study of blood T cell repertoires in COVID-19. Sequencing was performed with immunoSEQ multiplex PCR; in TCRdb, only in-frame clones are kept and a portion is missing. The sample contains 170,000 or so clones, almost 80% of which appear only once.

This clonotype originated in a woman aged 45-59 years who had recovered from COVID-19. Sequences were obtained from PBMCs or T cells enriched from blood (not recorded which). The genes are TRBV28 and TRBJ1-5; TRBD1 matches at 11 bases. CDR3: CASSPGTGGKWGQPQHF. DNA for the CDR3: TGTGCCAGCAGTCCCGGGACAGGGGGAAAGTGGGGTCAGCCCCAGCATTTT.